A selection of T cell receptor beta chains follows, all from one sample in a study of TIL therapy for anti-PD-1-resistant metastatic lung cancer. Clones were sequenced by immunoSEQ multiplex PCR, and TCRdb holds only the in-frame ones, with some missing. The table shows tens of thousands of clones, with about 69% occurring only once. The sequencing here drew on blood, taken at baseline. These receptors all come from a person aged 25 to 79 with non-small cell lung cancer. Both conserved end residues are trimmed from each CDR3.

TRBV6-5	TRBJ1-5	ASKQGVGYQPQH
TRBV5-1	TRBJ2-4	ASRPGGAREDIQY
TRBV19	TRBJ2-1	ASSINGGSYNEQF
TRBV2	TRBJ1-4	ASSVQGLTNEKLF
TRBV19	TRBJ1-5	ASSISQADQPQH
TRBV11-2	TRBJ2-2	ASSLGPGTRTGELF
TRBV11-2	TRBJ1-6	ASSLNDNSPLH
TRBV7-6	TRBJ2-7	ASSPTGGLYEQY
TRBV29-1	TRBJ2-1	SVARVYNEQF
TRBV19	TRBJ2-2	ASTLAQGVDTGELF
TRBV4-2	TRBJ2-7	ASSQDLTGAYEQY
TRBV7-6	TRBJ2-1	ASSPGTSGGQF